A single sample is the source of the 10 T cell receptor beta chains below, sequenced in a study of T cell responses to AZD1222 COVID-19 vaccine. Assay used: immunoSEQ multiplex PCR; TCRdb lists only in-frame clones, some missing. The table has some 130,000 clones, approximately 90% seen once. The starting material was peripheral blood, obtained on day 0 of AZD1222 vaccination. These TCRs come from an adult in good health.

This chain uses TRBV12-3 or TRBV12-4 with TRBJ2-3; no reliable D call. The CDR3 contains 10 residues. V was trimmed by 8 bases and J by 7 bases, leaving 7 bases between them. The CDR3 sequence: CASSRNTQYF. The CDR3 DNA is TGTGCCAGCTCAAGGAATACGCAGTATTTT.

The chain combines TRBV9 with TRBJ2-3; 10 positions agree with TRBD2. CDR1 is SGDLS, CDR2 YYNGEE, per germline. This CDR3 has 15 residues. V gave up 4 bases and J gave up 1 base; unmatched junction bases: 3. CDR3 coding DNA: TGTGCCAGCAGCCTAGCGGGGGAAGGCACAGATACGCAGTATTTT. This encodes CASSLAGEGTDTQYF.

The rearrangement joins TRBV6-2 or TRBV6-3 to TRBJ2-7; the D gene is possibly TRBD2 (6 bases). CDR1 and CDR2 from the germline V gene are MNHEY and SVGEGT. V lost 2 bases and J 6 bases, leaving 14 bases between the germline ends. This CDR3 has 14 amino acids. In DNA, the CDR3 is TGTGCCAGCAGTTACGGACTAAGGAGGGTCGAGCAGTACTTC. Its protein is CASSYGLRRVEQYF.

The chain carries TRBV9 and TRBJ1-1; unclear D gene. Deletions cut 3 bases from V and 1 base from J, with 13 bases between. CDR1 is SGDLS and CDR2 is YYNGEE in the germline V gene. This CDR3 is 15 amino acids long. This CDR3 reads CASSAWGLANTEAFF. The CDR3, as DNA: TGTGCCAGCAGCGCCTGGGGATTGGCGAACACTGAAGCTTTCTTT.

V is TRBV6-2 or TRBV6-3 and J is TRBJ1-6; 10 positions agree with TRBD1. The CDR3 is 15 amino acids. V lost 6 bases to trimming and J lost 10 bases; unmatched junction nucleotides: 9. CDR1 is MNHEY, CDR2 SVGEGT, per germline. DNA of the CDR3: TGTGCCAGCAGCTCACCGGGACAGGGGATCTCACCCCTCCACTTT. It codes for CASSSPGQGISPLHF.

This chain uses TRBV4-1 with TRBJ1-1, with 9 bases fitting TRBD1. This CDR3 is 15 amino acids long. V was clipped by 4 bases and J by 4 bases; unmatched bases: 7. Looked up from germline, CDR1 is MGHRA and CDR2 is YSYEKL. CDR3 region: CASSRDRALGTEAFF. The DNA for the CDR3 is TGCGCCAGCAGCCGGGACAGGGCGCTAGGCACTGAAGCTTTCTTT.

The chain employs TRBV29-1 and TRBJ1-2; TRBD1 matches 9 bases. The ends lost 4 bases at V and 8 bases at J; junction bases unmatched: 5. Germline V gene lookup returns CDR1 SQVTM and CDR2 ANQGSEA. This CDR3 has 12 amino acids. The chain's CDR3 is CSVAGQGSGYTF. CDR3 bases: TGCAGCGTTGCGGGACAGGGTAGCGGCTACACCTTC.

The chain couples TRBV15 to TRBJ2-6, with TRBD2 identical over 10 bases. The junction had 7 bases not matched to a gene; V was cut back by 7 bases and J by 1 base. The V gene's germline CDR1 is LNHNV and CDR2 YYDKDF (reference sequence). The CDR3 covers 17 residues. CDR3 residues: CATKPGLAKSGANVLTF. The CDR3 bases are TGTGCCACCAAGCCGGGACTAGCGAAATCTGGGGCCAACGTCCTGACTTTC.

The chain links TRBV14 to TRBJ2-7; TRBD1 matches 8 bases. After removal of 1 base from V and 4 bases from J, the junction contained 9 bases not matched to a gene. This CDR3 is 16 amino acids long. CDR1 is SGHDN, CDR2 FVKESK, per germline. The CDR3 DNA follows: TGTGCCAGCAGCCAAGGCCAGGGGGCGCATAGGTACGAGCAGTACTTC. Its translation is CASSQGQGAHRYEQYF.

The chain recombines TRBV7-9 with TRBJ1-1; D possibly corresponds to TRBD1 (6 bases). Trimming left V 5 bases short and J 1 base short, with 17 bases between. This CDR3 has 16 residues. Germline CDR1 is SEHNR and CDR2 is FQNEAQ (reference sequence). The CDR3 DNA is TGTGCCAGCAGCGGCACGGGGGCGCGGGAGAACACTGAAGCTTTCTTT. This gives the protein CASSGTGARENTEAFF.